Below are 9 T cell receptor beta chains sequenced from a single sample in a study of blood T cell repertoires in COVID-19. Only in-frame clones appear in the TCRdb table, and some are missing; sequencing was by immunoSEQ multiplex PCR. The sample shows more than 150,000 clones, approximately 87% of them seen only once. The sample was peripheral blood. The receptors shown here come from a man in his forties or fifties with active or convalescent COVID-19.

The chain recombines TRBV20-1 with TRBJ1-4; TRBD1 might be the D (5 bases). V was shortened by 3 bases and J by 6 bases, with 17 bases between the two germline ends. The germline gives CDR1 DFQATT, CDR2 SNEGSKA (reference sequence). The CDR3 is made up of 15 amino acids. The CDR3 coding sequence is TGCAGTGCTAGTCTCTACCCGGGGGGGGATGAAAAACTGTTTTTT. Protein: CSASLYPGGDEKLFF.

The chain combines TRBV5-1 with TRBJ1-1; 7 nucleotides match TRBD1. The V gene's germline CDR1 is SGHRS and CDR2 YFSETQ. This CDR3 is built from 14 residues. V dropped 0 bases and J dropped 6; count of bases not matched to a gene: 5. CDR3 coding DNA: TGCGCCAGCAGCTTGGGAGGGGGCTCCGCTGAAGCTTTCTTT. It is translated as CASSLGGGSAEAFF.

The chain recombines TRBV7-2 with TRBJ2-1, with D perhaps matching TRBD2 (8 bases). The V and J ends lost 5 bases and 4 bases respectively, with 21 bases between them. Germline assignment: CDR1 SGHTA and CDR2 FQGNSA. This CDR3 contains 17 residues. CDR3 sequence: CASSDTGQAGGYNEQFF. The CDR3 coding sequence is TGTGCCAGCAGCGATACTGGACAGGCGGGGGGATACAATGAGCAGTTCTTC.

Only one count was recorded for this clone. CDR3 in amino acids: CASSRDQGPSGNTIYF. The CDR3 nucleotides read TGTGCCAGCTCCAGAGACCAGGGTCCTTCTGGAAACACCATATATTTT. This chain links TRBV18 with TRBJ1-3; maybe TRBD1 (5 bases). CDR1 and CDR2 from the germline V gene are KGHSH and LQKENI. V lost 6 bases and J lost 1, with 16 bases in between. The length of the CDR3 is 16 residues.

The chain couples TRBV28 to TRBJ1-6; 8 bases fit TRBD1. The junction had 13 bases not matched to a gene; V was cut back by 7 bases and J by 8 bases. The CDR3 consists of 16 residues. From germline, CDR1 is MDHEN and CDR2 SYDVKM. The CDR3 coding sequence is TGTGCCAGCATCCCCACAGGGGGGACAGTGTATTCACCCCTCCACTTT. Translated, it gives CASIPTGGTVYSPLHF.

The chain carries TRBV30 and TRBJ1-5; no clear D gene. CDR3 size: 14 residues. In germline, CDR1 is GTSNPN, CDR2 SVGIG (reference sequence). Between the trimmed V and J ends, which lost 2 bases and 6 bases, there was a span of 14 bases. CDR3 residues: CAWSPLQVTQPQHF. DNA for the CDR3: TGTGCCTGGAGTCCTCTCCAGGTCACTCAGCCCCAGCATTTT.

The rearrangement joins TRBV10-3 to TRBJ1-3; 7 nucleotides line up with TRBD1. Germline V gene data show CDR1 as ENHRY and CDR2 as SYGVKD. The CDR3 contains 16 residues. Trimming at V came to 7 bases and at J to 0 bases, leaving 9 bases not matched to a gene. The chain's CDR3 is CAITKTGPNSGNTIYF. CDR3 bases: TGTGCCATCACTAAGACAGGGCCCAACTCTGGAAACACCATATATTTT.

CDR3 residues: CASSYSEEGNSEAFF. CDR3 DNA: TGTGCCAGCAGTTACTCGGAAGAGGGTAACAGCGAAGCTTTCTTT. V usage is TRBV6-6 and J usage is TRBJ1-1; D remains unclear. Trimming cost V 0 bases and J 8 bases, with 16 bases left between them. The CDR3 extends over 15 amino acids. CDR1 is MNHNY and CDR2 is SVGAGI in the germline V gene (reference sequence).

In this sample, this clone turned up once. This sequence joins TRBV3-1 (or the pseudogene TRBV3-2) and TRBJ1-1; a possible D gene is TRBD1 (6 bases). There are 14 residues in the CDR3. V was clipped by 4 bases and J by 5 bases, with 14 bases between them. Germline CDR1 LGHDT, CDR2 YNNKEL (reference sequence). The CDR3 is CASSPIYRETEAFF. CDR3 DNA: TGTGCCAGCAGCCCAATTTACAGGGAGACTGAAGCTTTCTTT.